The T cell receptor (beta chain) under discussion was sequenced for a study of blood T cell repertoires in COVID-19. Study-level background: Samples came from the United States, Italy and Spain, spanning acute and convalescent COVID-19.

Assay used: immunoSEQ multiplex PCR; TCRdb lists only in-frame clones, some missing. The top ten hold about 10% of the sample, which has 140,000 or so clones, roughly 82% seen once. This CDR3 comprises 15 residues. V lost 8 bases and J lost 5, with 19 bases in between. The germline V gene has CDR1 KGHSH and CDR2 LQKENI. The receptor's source is a man in his fifties or sixties with active or convalescent COVID-19. Input material: peripheral blood. This sequence joins TRBV18 and TRBJ2-1, with a possible D match to TRBD2 (6 bases). The CDR3 reads CASRLGLAKNNEQFF. CDR3 nucleotides: TGTGCCAGCAGATTAGGGCTAGCGAAGAACAATGAGCAGTTCTTC.